This TCR beta chain came from a study of memory CD4+ T cells and cytomegalovirus serostatus. Study information: Donors were healthy Belgian adults, 8 to 10 CMV seropositive and fewer than 30 seronegative.

With regard to this clone: The antigen is not known.

Authors' analysis steps: After removing out-of-frame reads, around 2 million distinct TCRbeta sequences remained. Repertoires were generated with immunoSEQ multiplex PCR, while TCRdb's copy carries only in-frame clones and drops some. V and J calls and clone size are those listed in that table; D and trimming were worked out from the DNA. The sample includes around 63,000 clones, 60% to 85% of them seen just once. The sort gate was single viable CD3+CD4+CD8-CD45RO+ cells for memory CD4+ T cells. The length of the CDR3 is 13 residues. V was clipped by 11 bases and J by 3 bases; unmatched bases: 7. Germline V CDR1 and CDR2: SGHAT, FQDESV (reference sequence). Study conclusions and caveats: Each of approximately 73 CMV-associated TCRbeta sequences occurred in one to five individuals.

What was sequenced was memory CD4+ T cells from blood. The V call is TRBV11-1, the J call TRBJ2-5; 9 positions match TRBD1. This receptor was identified in an adult in good health and CMV-seropositive. The CDR3 region has the DNA TGTGCCGGAGCCCGGGACAGGGAAGAGACCCAGTACTTC. Translated, it gives CAGARDREETQYF.